This TCR beta chain was sequenced for a study of shared clonotypes between healthy human individuals. This clone came up a few times. Template for every sorted-subset replicate PCR totaled about 200 ng DNA, around 33,000 T cell genomes. The data were produced by immunoSEQ multiplex PCR, yet TCRdb's version contains in-frame clones alone and is incomplete. Among about 1 million clones, more than 75% were seen once, and the ten largest hold 0.5% to 0.6%. Germline V CDR1 and CDR2: MDHEN, SYDVKM. The V end lost 5 bases, the J end lost 0 bases, and 25 bases lay between the germline ends. This CDR3 is built from 19 residues.

This receptor was identified in a man younger than 35 in good health. Some clones in this sample may be carry-over from other donors' samples. The sequenced material came from memory CD4+ T cells from PBMCs. Subset noted: CD45RA-negative fraction. The chain employs TRBV28 and TRBJ1-1; D is unresolved. CDR3 coding DNA: TGTGCCAGCAGTGCAGCACCGGGCAGTCGATTCGGCATGAACACTGAAGCTTTCTTT. This sequence encodes CASSAAPGSRFGMNTEAFF. Full variable domain (rest looked up from reference TRBV28 and TRBJ1-1): DVKVTQSSRYLVKRTGEKVFLECVQDMDHENMFWYRQDPGLGLRLIYFSYDVKMKEKGDIPEGYSVSREKKERFSLILESASTNQTSMYLCASSAAPGSRFGMNTEAFFGQGTRLTVV.